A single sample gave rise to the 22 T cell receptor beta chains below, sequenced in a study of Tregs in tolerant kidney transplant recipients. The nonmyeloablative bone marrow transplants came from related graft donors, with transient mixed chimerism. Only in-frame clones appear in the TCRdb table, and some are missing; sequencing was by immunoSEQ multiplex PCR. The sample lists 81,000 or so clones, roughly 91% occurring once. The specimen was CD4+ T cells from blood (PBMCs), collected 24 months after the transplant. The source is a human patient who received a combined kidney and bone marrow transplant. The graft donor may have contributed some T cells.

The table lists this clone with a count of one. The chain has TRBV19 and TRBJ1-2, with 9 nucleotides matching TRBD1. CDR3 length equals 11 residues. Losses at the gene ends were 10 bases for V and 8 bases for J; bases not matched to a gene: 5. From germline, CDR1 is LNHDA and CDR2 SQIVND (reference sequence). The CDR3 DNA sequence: TGTGCCACTAGACAGGGGGACGGCTACACCTTC. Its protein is CATRQGDGYTF.

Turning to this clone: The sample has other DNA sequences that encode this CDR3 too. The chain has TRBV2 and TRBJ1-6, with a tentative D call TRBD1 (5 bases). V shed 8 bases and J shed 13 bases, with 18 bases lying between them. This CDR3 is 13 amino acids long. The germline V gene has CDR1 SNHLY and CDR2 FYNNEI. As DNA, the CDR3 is TGTGCCAGCTACCGGGACTTTACCTCCCCCCTCCACTTT. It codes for CASYRDFTSPLHF.

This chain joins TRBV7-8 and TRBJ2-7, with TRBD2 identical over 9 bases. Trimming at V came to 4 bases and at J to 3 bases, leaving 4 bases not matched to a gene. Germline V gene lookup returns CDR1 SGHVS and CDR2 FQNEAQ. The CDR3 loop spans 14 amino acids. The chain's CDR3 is CASSWSGGYYEQYF. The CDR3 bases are TGTGCCAGCAGCTGGAGCGGGGGGTACTACGAGCAGTACTTC.

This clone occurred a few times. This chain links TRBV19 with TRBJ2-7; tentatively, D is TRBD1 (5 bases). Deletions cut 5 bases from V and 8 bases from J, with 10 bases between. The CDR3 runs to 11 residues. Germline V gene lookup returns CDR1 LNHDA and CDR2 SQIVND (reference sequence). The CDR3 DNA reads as TGTGCCAGTAGTGAAGGGGTCCAGCAGTACTTC. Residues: CASSEGVQQYF. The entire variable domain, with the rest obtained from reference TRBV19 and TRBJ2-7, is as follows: DGGITQSPKYLFRKEGQNVTLSCEQNLNHDAMYWYRQDPGQGLRLIYYSQIVNDFQKGDIAEGYSVSREKKESFPLTVTSAQKNPTAFYLCASSEGVQQYFGPGTRLTVT.

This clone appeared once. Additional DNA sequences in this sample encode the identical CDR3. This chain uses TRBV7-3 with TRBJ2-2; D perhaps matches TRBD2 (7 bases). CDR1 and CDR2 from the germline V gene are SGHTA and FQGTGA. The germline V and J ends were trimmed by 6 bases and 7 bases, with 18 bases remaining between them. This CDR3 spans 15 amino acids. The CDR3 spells CASSPNGGLGGELFF. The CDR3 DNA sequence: TGTGCCAGCAGTCCTAACGGGGGGCTGGGCGGGGAGCTGTTTTTT.

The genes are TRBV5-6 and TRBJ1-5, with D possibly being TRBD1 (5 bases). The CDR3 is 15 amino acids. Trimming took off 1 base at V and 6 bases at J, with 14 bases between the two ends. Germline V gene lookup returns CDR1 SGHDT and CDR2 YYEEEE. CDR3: CASSLRDSFGQPQHF. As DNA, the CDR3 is TGTGCCAGCAGCTTGAGAGACAGTTTTGGTCAGCCCCAGCATTTT. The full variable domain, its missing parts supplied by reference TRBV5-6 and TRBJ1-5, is DAGVTQSPTHLIKTRGQQVTLRCSPKSGHDTVSWYQQALGQGPQFIFQYYEEEERQRGNFPDRFSGHQFPNYSSELNVNALLLGDSALYLCASSLRDSFGQPQHFGDGTRLSIL.

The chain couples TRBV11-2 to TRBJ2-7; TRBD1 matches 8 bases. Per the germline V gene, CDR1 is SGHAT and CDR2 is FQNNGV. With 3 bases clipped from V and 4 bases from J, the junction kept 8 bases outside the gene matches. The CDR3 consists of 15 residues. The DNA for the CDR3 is TGTGCCAGCAGCTTTATACAGGGGGGACAGTACGAGCAGTACTTC. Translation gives CASSFIQGGQYEQYF.

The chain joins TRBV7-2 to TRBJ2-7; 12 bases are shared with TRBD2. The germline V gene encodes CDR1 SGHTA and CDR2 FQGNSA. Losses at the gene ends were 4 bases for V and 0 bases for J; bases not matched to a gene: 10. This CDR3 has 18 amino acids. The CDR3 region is CASSSVASGRGSSYEQYF. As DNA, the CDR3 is TGTGCCAGCAGCTCGGTGGCTAGCGGGAGGGGAAGCTCCTACGAGCAGTACTTC. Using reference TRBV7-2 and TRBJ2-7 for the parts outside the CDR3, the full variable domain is GAGVSQSPSNKVTEKGKDVELRCDPISGHTALYWYRQSLGQGLEFLIYFQGNSAPDKSGLPSDRFSAERTGGSVSTLTIQRTQQEDSAVYLCASSSVASGRGSSYEQYFGPGTRLTVT.

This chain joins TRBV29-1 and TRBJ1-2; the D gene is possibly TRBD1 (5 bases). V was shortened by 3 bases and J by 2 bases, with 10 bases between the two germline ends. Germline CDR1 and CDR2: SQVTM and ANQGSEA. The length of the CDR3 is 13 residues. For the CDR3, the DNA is TGCAGCGTTGAGGTGGGGCAGAACTATGGCTACACCTTC. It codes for CSVEVGQNYGYTF.

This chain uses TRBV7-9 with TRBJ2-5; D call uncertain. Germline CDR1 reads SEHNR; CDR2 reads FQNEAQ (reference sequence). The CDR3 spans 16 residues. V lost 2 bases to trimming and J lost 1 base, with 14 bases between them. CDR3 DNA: TGTGCCAGCAGCTTATATCTCGTTCAGGCCCAAGAGACCCAGTACTTC. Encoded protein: CASSLYLVQAQETQYF.

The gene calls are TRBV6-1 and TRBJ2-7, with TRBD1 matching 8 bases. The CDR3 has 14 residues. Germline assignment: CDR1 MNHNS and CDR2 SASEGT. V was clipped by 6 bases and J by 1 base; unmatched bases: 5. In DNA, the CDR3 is TGTGCCAGCAGACGGACAGGGACATCCTACGAGCAGTACTTC. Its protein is CASRRTGTSYEQYF.

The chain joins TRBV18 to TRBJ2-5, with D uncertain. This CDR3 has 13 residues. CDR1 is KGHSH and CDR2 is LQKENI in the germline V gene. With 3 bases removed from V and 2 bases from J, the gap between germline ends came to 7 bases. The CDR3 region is CASSPGRQETQYF. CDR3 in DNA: TGTGCCAGCTCACCGGGCAGGCAAGAGACCCAGTACTTC. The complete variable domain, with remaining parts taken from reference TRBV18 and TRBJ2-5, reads NAGVMQNPRHLVRRRGQEARLRCSPMKGHSHVYWYRQLPEEGLKFMVYLQKENIIDESGMPKERFSAEFPKEGPSILRIQQVVRGDSAAYFCASSPGRQETQYFGPGTRLLVL.

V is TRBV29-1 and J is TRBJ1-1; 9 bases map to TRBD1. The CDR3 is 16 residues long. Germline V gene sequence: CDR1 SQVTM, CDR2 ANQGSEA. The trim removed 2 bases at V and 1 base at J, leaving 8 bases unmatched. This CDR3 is CSVENRGLPANTEAFF. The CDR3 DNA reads TGCAGCGTTGAAAACAGGGGGCTTCCCGCGAACACTGAAGCTTTCTTT.

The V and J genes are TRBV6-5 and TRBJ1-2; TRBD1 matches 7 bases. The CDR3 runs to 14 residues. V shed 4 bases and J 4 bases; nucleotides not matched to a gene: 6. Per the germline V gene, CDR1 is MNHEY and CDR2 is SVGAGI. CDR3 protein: CASSSRTGTYGYTF. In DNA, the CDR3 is TGTGCCAGCAGTTCCCGGACAGGAACCTATGGCTACACCTTC.

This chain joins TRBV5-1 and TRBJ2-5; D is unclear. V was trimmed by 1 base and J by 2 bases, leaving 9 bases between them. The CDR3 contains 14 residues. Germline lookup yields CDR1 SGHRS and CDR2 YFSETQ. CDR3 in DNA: TGCGCCAGCAGCTTGATAGGCGGTCAAGAGACCCAGTACTTC. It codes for CASSLIGGQETQYF.

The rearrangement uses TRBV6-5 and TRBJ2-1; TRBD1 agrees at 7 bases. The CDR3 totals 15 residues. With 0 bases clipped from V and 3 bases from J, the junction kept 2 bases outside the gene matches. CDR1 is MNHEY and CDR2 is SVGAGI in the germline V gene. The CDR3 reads CASSYSTGNYNEQFF. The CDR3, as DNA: TGTGCCAGCAGTTACTCGACAGGGAACTACAATGAGCAGTTCTTC.

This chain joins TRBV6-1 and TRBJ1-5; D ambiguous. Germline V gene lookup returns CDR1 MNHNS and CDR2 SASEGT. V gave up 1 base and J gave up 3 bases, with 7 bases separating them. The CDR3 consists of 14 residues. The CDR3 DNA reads TGTGCCAGCAGTGAAGGAGGGCCCAATCAGCCCCAGCATTTT. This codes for CASSEGGPNQPQHF.

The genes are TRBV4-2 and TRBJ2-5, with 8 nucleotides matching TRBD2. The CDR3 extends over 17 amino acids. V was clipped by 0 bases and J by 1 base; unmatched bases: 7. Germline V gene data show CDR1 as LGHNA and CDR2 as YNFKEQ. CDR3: CASSQERPSGFQETQYF. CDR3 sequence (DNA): TGTGCCAGCAGCCAAGAACGTCCTAGCGGGTTCCAAGAGACCCAGTACTTC.

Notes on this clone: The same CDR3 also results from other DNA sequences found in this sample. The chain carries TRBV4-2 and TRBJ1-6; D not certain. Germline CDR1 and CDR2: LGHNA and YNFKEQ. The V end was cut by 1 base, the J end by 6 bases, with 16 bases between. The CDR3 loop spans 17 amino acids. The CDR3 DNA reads TGTGCCAGCAGCCAAGTCCCAGGAGGTTGGAGTAATTCACCCCTCCACTTT. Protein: CASSQVPGGWSNSPLHF.

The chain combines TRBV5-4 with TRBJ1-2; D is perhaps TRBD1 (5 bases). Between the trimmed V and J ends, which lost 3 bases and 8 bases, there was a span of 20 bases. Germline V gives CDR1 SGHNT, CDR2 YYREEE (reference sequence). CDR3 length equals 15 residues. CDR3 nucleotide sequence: TGTGCCAGCAGCTGGGGGAGGACCGACTGGGGGGGCTACACCTTC. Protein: CASSWGRTDWGGYTF.

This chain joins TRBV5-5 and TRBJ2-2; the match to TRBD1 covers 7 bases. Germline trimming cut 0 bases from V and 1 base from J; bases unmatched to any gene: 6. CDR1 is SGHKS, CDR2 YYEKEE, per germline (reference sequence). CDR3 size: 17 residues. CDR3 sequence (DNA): TGTGCCAGCAGCTTGGTCGGGACAGCCATGAACACCGGGGAGCTGTTTTTT. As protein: CASSLVGTAMNTGELFF.

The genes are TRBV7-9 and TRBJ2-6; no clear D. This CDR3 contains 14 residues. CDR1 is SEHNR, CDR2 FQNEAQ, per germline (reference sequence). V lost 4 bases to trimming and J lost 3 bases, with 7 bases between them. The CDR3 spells CASSSGGGANVLTF. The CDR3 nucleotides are TGTGCCAGCAGCTCGGGTGGTGGGGCCAACGTCCTGACTTTC.